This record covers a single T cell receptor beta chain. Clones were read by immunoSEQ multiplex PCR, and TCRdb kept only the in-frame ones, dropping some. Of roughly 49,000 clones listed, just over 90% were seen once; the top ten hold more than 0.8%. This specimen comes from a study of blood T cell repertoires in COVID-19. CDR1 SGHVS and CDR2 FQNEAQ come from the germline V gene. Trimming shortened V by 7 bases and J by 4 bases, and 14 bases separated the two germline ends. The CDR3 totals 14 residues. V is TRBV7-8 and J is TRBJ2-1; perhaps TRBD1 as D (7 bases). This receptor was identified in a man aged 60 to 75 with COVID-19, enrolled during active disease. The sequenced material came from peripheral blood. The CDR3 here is CASIGAGGYNEQFF. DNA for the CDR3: TGTGCCAGCATAGGGGCAGGGGGGTACAATGAGCAGTTCTTC.